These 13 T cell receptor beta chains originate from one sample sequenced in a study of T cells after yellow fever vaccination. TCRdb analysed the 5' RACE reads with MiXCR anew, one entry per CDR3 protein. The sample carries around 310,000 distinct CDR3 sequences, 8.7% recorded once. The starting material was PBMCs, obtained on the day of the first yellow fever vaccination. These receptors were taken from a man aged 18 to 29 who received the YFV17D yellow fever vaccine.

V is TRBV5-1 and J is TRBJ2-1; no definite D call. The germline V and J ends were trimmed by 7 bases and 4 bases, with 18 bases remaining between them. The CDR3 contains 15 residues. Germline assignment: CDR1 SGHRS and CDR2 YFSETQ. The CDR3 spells CASGYPTPPYNEQFF. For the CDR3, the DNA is TGCGCCAGCGGCTACCCGACCCCCCCATACAATGAGCAGTTCTTC.

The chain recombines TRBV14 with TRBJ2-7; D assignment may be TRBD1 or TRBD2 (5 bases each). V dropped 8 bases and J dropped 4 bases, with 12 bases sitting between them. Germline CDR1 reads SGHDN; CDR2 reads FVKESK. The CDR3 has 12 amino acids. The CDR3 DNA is TGTGCCAGCCGGCAGGGAGAATACGAGCAGTACTTC. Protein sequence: CASRQGEYEQYF.

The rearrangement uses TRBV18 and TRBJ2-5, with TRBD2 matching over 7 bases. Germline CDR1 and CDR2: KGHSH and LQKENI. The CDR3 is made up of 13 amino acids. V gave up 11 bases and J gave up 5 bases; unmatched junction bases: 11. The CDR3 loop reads CAATRGGAETQYF. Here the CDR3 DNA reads TGTGCCGCCACACGGGGAGGGGCTGAGACCCAGTACTTC.

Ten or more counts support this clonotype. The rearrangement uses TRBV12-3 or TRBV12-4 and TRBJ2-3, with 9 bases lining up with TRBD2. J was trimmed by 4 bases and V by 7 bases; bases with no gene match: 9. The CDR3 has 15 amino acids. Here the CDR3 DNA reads TGTGCCAGCAATGCGAGAGGCGGGGGGGCAGATACGCAGTATTTT. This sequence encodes CASNARGGGADTQYF.

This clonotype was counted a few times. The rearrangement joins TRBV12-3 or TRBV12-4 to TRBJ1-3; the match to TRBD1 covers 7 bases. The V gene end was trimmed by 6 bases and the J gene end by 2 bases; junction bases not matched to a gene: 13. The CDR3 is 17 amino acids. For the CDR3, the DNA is TGTGCCAGCAGCTCATGGGGCGGGGGACAGACTGGAAACACCATATATTTT. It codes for CASSSWGGGQTGNTIYF.

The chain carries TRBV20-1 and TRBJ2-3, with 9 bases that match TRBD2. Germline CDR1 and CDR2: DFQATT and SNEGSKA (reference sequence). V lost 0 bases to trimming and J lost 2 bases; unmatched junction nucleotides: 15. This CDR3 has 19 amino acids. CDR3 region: CSARDRLAGRSYFTDTQYF. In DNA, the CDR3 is TGCAGTGCTAGAGACCGTCTAGCGGGGAGGTCATATTTCACAGATACGCAGTATTTT.

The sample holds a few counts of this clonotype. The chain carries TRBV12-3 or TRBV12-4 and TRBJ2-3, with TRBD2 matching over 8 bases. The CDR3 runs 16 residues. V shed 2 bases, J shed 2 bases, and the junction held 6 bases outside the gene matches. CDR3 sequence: CASSLYTSGSTDTQYF. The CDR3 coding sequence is TGTGCCAGCAGTTTATATACTAGCGGTTCCACAGATACGCAGTATTTT.

CDR3 in amino acids: CASSPGSHEQYF. CDR3 coding DNA: TGCGCCAGCAGCCCAGGGTCCCACGAGCAGTACTTC. J is TRBJ2-7 and V is TRBV5-1; D is possibly TRBD1 (5 bases). This CDR3 is 12 amino acids long. V was shortened by 4 bases and J by 5 bases, with 10 bases between the two germline ends. Germline CDR1 is SGHRS and CDR2 is YFSETQ.

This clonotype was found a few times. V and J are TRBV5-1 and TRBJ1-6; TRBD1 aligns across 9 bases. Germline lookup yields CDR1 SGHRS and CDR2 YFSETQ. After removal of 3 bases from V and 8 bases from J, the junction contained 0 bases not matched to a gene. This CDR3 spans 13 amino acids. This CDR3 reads CASSWTGDSPLHF. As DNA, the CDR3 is TGCGCCAGCAGCTGGACAGGGGATTCACCCCTCCACTTT.

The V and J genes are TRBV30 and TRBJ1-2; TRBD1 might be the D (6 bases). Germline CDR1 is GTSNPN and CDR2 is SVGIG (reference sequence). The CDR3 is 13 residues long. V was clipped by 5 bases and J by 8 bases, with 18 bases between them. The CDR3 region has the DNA TGTGCCTGGGCCCATGACAGGTTGCGCGGCTACACCTTC. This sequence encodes CAWAHDRLRGYTF.

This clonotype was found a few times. DNA for the CDR3: TGTGCCAGCAGTCGCAAGCGGGGGGGCACCGGGGAGCTGTTTTTT. The encoded protein is CASSRKRGGTGELFF. The V gene is TRBV7-8, the J gene TRBJ2-2; 10 bases are a match to TRBD2. CDR3 size: 15 residues. Germline lookup yields CDR1 SGHVS and CDR2 FQNEAQ. V was pared by 6 bases and J by 4 bases, with 5 bases of the junction left unmatched.

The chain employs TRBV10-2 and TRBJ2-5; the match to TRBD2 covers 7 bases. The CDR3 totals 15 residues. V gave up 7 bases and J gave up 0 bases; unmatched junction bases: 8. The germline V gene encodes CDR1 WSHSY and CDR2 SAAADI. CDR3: CASNDQAGYQETQYF. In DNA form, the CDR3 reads TGCGCCAGCAATGATCAAGCGGGGTACCAAGAGACCCAGTACTTC.

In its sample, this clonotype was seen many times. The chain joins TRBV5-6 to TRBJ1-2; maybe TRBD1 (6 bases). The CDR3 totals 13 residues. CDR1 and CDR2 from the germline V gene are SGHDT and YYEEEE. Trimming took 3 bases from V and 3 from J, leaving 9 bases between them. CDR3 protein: CASSSGQYYGYTF. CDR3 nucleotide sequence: TGTGCCAGCAGCTCAGGACAGTACTATGGCTACACCTTC.